The source of this T cell receptor (beta chain) is a study of CD8 T cells in Susac syndrome. TCR beta sequencing covered blood CD8+ and CD4+ T cells. CD8+ and CD4+ T cells were negatively isolated; TEMRA cells were FACS-enriched. The sample holds one count of this clonotype. V lost 8 bases and J lost 4; bases outside the gene matches: 9. The germline CDR1 and CDR2 sequences are MNHEY and SMNVEV (reference sequence). The CDR3 covers 15 residues. RNA amounts of roughly 0.45 to 1 ug underwent reverse transcription with random hexamers. TCRdb processed the immunoSEQ multiplex PCR reads anew with MiXCR; each CDR3 protein has one entry. This sample has about 81,000 distinct CDR3 sequences, with 85% to 95% found just once.

The chain carries TRBV27 and TRBJ2-5; 11 bases map to TRBD2. The sample comprised CD8+ T cells from PBMCs. The sequence derives from a human donor with Susac syndrome. The CDR3 DNA reads as TGTGCCAGCGGAATTGGGACTAGCGGAACAGAGACCCAGTACTTC. This gives the protein CASGIGTSGTETQYF.